This T cell receptor beta chain was recovered during a study of blood T cell repertoires in COVID-19. Whole-study context: COVID-19 samples collected from the United States, Italy and Spain covered acute and convalescent phases. Nucleic acid was either cDNA or gDNA, and it came from T cells, B-cell-depleted T cells, or PBMCs.

This table comes from immunoSEQ multiplex PCR, and its TCRdb copy is limited to in-frame clones, with some not included. The sample lists roughly 100,000 clones; about 90% were seen once. The CDR3 runs 16 residues. V gave up 2 bases and J gave up 3 bases; unmatched junction bases: 10. Germline assignment: CDR1 GTSNPN and CDR2 SVGIG (reference sequence). This TCR came from a woman aged 60-75 years with acute or convalescent COVID-19. The chain couples TRBV30 to TRBJ2-1; 7 positions match TRBD1. The source material was peripheral blood. The CDR3 region has the DNA TGTGCCTGGAGTAAAGCAGGGGGATACCTCTACAATGAGCAGTTCTTC. Its protein is CAWSKAGGYLYNEQFF.